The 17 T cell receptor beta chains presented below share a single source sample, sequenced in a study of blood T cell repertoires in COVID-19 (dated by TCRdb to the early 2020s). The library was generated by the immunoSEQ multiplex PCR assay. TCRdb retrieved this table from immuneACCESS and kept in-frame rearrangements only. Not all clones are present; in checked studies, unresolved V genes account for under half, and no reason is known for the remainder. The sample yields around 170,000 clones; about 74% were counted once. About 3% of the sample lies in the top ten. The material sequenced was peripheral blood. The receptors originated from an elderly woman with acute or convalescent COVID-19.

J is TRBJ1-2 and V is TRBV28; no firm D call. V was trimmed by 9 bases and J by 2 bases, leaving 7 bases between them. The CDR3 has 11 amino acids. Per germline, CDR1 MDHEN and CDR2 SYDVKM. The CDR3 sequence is CASLENYGYTF. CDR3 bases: TGTGCCAGTCTCGAGAACTATGGCTACACCTTC.

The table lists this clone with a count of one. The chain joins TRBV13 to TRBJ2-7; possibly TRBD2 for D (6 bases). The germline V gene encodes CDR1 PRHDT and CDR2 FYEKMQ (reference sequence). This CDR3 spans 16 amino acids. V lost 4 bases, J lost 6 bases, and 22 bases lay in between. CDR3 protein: CASSSSGGKGGGEQYF. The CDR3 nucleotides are TGTGCCAGCAGCTCCTCCGGCGGGAAGGGTGGGGGCGAGCAGTACTTC.

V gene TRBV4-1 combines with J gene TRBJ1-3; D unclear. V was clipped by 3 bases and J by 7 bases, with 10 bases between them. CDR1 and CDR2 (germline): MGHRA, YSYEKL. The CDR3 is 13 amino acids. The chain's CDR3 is CASSQATRNTIYF. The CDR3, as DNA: TGCGCCAGCAGCCAGGCGACAAGGAACACCATATATTTT.

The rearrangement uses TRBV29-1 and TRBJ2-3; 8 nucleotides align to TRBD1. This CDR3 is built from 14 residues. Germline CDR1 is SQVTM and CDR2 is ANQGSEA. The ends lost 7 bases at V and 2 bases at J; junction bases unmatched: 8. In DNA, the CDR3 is TGCAGCGGGAGGACAGGGCTGGACACAGATACGCAGTATTTT. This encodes CSGRTGLDTDTQYF.

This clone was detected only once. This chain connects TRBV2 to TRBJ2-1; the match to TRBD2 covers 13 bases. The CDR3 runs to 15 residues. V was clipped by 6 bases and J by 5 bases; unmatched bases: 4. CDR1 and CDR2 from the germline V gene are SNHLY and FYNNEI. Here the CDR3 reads CASSQLAGGNNEQFF. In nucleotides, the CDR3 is TGTGCCAGCAGCCAACTAGCGGGAGGGAACAATGAGCAGTTCTTC.

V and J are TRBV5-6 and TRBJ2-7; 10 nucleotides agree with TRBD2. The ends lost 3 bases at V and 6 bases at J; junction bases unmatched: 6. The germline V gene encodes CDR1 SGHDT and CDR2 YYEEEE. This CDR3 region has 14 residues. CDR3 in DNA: TGTGCCAGCAGCTGGATGGGACTAGCGCTCGAGCAGTACTTC. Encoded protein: CASSWMGLALEQYF.

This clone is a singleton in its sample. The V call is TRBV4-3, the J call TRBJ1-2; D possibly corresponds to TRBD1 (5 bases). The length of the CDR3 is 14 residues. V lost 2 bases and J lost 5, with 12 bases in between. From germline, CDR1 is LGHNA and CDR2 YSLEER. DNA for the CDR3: TGCGCCAGCAGCCAAAGTACAGGTCTTTATGGCTACACCTTC. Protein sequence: CASSQSTGLYGYTF.

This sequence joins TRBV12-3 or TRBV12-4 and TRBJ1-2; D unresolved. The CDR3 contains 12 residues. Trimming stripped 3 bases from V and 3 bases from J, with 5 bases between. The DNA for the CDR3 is TGTGCCAGCAGTTTTCCAGACTATGGCTACACCTTC. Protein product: CASSFPDYGYTF.

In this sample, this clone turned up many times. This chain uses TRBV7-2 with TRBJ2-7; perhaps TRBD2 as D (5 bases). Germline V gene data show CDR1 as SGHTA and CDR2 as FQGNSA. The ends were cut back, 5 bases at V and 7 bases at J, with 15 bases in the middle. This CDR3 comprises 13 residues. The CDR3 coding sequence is TGTGCCAGCAGCCCCGGGGTGGCTAGAGAGCAGTACTTC. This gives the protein CASSPGVAREQYF.

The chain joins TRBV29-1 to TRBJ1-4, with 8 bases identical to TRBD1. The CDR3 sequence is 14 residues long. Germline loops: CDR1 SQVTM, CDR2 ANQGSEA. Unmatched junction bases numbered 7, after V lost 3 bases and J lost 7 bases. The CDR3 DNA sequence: TGCAGCGTTGACGATGGACAGGGAGGTGAAAAACTGTTTTTT. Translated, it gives CSVDDGQGGEKLFF.

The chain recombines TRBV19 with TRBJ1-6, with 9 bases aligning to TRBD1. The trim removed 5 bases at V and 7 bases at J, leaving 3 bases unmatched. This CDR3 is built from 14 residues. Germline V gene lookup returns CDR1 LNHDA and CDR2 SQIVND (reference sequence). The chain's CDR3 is CASSRTGGNSPLHF. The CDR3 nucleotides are TGTGCCAGTAGTCGTACAGGGGGCAATTCACCCCTCCACTTT.

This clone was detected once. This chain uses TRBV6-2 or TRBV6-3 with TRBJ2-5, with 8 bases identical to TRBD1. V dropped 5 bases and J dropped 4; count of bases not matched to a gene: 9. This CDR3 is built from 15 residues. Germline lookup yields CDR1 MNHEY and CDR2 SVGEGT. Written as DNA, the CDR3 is TGTGCCAGCAGTACCCGGGACAGGTATGGAGAGACCCAGTACTTC. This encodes CASSTRDRYGETQYF.

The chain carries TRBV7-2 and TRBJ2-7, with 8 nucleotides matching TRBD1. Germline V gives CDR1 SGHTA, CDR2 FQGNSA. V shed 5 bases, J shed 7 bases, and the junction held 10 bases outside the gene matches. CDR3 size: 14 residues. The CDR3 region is CASSLTGAGGEQYF. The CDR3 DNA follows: TGTGCCAGCAGCCTGACAGGGGCTGGGGGGGAGCAGTACTTC.

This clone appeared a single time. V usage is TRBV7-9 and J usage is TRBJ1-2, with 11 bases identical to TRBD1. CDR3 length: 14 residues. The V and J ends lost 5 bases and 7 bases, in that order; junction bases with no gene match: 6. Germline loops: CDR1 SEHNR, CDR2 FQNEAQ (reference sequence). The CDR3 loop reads CASSMGQGDFGYTF. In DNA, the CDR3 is TGTGCCAGCAGCATGGGACAGGGGGACTTTGGCTACACCTTC.

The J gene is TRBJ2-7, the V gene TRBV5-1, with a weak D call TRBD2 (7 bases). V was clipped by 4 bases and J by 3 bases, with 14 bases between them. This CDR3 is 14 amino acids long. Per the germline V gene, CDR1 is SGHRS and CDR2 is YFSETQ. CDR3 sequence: CASSARGGDYEQYF. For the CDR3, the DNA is TGCGCCAGCAGCGCAAGGGGGGGGGACTACGAGCAGTACTTC.

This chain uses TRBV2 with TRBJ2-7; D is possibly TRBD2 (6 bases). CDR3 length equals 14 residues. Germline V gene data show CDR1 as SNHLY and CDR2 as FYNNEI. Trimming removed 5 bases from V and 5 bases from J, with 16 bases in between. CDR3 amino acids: CASSRGRTTNEQYF. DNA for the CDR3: TGTGCCAGCAGTAGAGGGCGGACTACCAACGAGCAGTACTTC.

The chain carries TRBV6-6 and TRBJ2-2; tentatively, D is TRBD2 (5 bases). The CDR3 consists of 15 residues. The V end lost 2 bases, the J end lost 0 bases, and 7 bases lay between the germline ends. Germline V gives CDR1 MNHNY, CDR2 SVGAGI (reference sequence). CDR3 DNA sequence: TGTGCCAGCAGTTACAGCGGTGCGAACACCGGGGAGCTGTTTTTT. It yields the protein CASSYSGANTGELFF.